The rows below give T cell receptor beta chains drawn from one sample of a study of neurological immune-mediated disorders. TCRdb re-derived calls from the 5' RACE reads in MiXCR, one entry per CDR3 protein. The table includes roughly 17,000 distinct CDR3 sequences, roughly 10% detected once. The specimen was CD8+ T cells from blood. The source is a man in his fifties in good health. CDR3s include the opening cysteine and the closing phenylalanine or tryptophan. The D gene is left open where the match is weak. Only some rows state a clone size, as once, few, many or a class for expanded clones.

J gene,V gene,clone size,D gene,CDR3 DNA,CDR3 protein
TRBJ2-7,TRBV19,many,TRBD1,TGTGCCAGTAGTATTGGGACAGGTCTCTTCGAGCAGTACTTC,CASSIGTGLFEQYF
TRBJ2-1,TRBV19,many,TRBD2,TGTGCCAGTAGTAATCTCTTGGCGGGGGAGTTCTTC,CASSNLLAGEFF
TRBJ2-7,TRBV5-5,-,-,TGTGCCAGCAGCTTGTTGTTGAGGTACGAGCAGTACTTC,CASSLLLRYEQYF
TRBJ2-7,TRBV6-5,many,-,TGTGCCAGCACCCTAGGTCCTACGGCCTACGAGCAGTACTTC,CASTLGPTAYEQYF
TRBJ2-7,TRBV29-1,many,-,TGCAGCGTTGAAGGGGCCGGCGAGCAGTACTTC,CSVEGAGEQYF
TRBJ2-3,TRBV5-1,-,-,TGCGCCAGCAGCCCGAGCGACTGGGACACAGATACGCAGTATTTT,CASSPSDWDTDTQYF
TRBJ2-1,TRBV5-6,-,-,TGTGCCAGCAGCTGGGACTCAAGCTCCTACAATGAGCAGTTCTTC,CASSWDSSSYNEQFF
TRBJ2-1,TRBV7-9,many,TRBD2,TGTGCCAGCAGCTTACTAGCGGGGTTTAATGAGCAGTTCTTC,CASSLLAGFNEQFF
TRBJ2-1,TRBV4-2,many,-,TGTGCCAGCAGCCAAGATGGACAGAATGAGCAGTTCTTC,CASSQDGQNEQFF
TRBJ2-7,TRBV20-1,-,-,TGCAGTGCCAGCCACCGGACAGTGTCCTACGAGCAGTACTTC,CSASHRTVSYEQYF
TRBJ2-1,TRBV3-1,many,TRBD2,TGTGCCAGCAGCCAAGAGCTCGCTAGCGGGACGCGTGAGCAGTTCTTC,CASSQELASGTREQFF
TRBJ2-2,TRBV20-1,many,TRBD2,TGCAGTGCTGGGGGGACTAGCGAGAACACCGGGGAGCTGTTTTTT,CSAGGTSENTGELFF
TRBJ1-6,TRBV7-2,many,-,TGTGCCAGCAGCAGCGCCAGGGGAAGACTCTCCTATAATTCACCCCTCCACTTT,CASSSARGRLSYNSPLHF
TRBJ2-5,TRBV20-1,many,TRBD1,TGCAGTGCTAGGACAGGGGGGCAAGGAGAGACCCAGTACTTC,CSARTGGQGETQYF
TRBJ2-1,TRBV9,many,-,TGTGCCAGCAGCGCCGGACCTTCCTACAATGAGCAGTTCTTC,CASSAGPSYNEQFF
TRBJ2-2,TRBV20-1,many,TRBD1,TGCAGTGCTAAATCGGGACAGGGTGAGACCGGGGAGCTGTTTTTT,CSAKSGQGETGELFF
TRBJ2-1,TRBV7-9,many,-,TGTGCCAGCAGCTTAGGCGTAGGGTATTACAATGAGCAGTTCTTC,CASSLGVGYYNEQFF
TRBJ2-2,TRBV9,many,-,TGTGCCAGCAGCGTAGCCTCGAAAGCGACCGGGGAGCTGTTTTTT,CASSVASKATGELFF
TRBJ2-7,TRBV5-1,many,TRBD2,TGCGCCAGCTCGGGGACTACGACGCACGAGCAGTACTTC,CASSGTTTHEQYF
TRBJ2-7,TRBV7-6,many,TRBD1,TGTGCCAGCAGCGAGGACAGGGGATACCACGAGCAGTACTTC,CASSEDRGYHEQYF
TRBJ2-1,TRBV19,-,-,TGTGCCAGTAGTACCGACTACAATGAGCAGTTCTTC,CASSTDYNEQFF